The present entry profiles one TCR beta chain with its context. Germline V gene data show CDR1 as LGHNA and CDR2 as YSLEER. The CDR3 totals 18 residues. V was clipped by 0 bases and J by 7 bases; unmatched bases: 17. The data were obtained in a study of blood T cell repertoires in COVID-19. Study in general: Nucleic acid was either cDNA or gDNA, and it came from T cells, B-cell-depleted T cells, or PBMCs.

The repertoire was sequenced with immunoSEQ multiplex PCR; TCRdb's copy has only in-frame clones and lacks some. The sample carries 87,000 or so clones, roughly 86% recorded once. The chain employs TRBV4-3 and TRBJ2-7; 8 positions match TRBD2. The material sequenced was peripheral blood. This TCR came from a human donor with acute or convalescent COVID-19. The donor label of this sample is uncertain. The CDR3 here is CASSQDRGWLAGSGEQYF. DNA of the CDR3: TGCGCCAGCAGCCAAGATCGGGGTTGGCTAGCGGGTTCGGGGGAGCAGTACTTC.